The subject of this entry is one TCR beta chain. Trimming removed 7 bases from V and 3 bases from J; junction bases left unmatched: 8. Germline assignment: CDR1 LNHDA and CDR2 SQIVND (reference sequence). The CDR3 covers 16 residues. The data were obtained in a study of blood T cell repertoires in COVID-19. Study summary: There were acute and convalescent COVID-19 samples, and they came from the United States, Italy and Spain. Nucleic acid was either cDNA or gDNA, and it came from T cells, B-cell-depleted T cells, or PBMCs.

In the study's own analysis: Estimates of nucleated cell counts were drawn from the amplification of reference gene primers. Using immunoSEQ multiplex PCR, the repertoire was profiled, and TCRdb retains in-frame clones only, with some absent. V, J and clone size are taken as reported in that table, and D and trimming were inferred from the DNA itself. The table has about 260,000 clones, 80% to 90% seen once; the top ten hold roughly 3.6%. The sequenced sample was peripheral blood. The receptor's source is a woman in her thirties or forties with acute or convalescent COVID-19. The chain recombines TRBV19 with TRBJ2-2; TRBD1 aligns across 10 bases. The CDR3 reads CASTLRGQGYTGELFF. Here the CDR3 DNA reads TGTGCCAGTACCCTACGGGGACAGGGGTACACCGGGGAGCTGTTTTTT.